This T cell receptor (beta chain) emerged from a study of T cells after yellow fever vaccination. Regarding the study as a whole: Most clones from primary vaccination resurfaced after the booster (approximately 96% CD4, approximately 87% CD8). Weaker, the secondary response peaked sooner, at day 5 versus 15.

This clonotype showed up just a few times. Its antigen is not identified. 5'RACE template switching added a universal primer site and UMIs to TCR cDNA. Each CDR3 protein gets one entry after TCRdb re-called the 5' RACE reads with MiXCR. The sample holds 350,000 or so distinct CDR3 sequences, less than 9.5% seen once. This material consisted of PBMCs, taken roughly seven weeks after the first yellow fever vaccination. The sequence derives from a young man who received the YFV17D yellow fever vaccine.

This CDR3 reads CASSPLGSGTYSTDTQYF. CDR3 sequence (DNA): TGTGCCAGCAGCCCACTGGGATCCGGGACTTATAGCACAGATACGCAGTATTTT. The chain couples TRBV7-3 to TRBJ2-3, with D possibly being TRBD2 (6 bases). Looked up from germline, CDR1 is SGHTA and CDR2 is FQGTGA. This CDR3 has 18 amino acids. Trimming took off 5 bases at V and 0 bases at J, with 21 bases between the two ends.